This is a list of T cell receptor beta chains from one sample in a study of blood T cell repertoires in COVID-19. TCRdb's table, derived via immunoSEQ multiplex PCR, lists solely in-frame clones and lacks some. The table includes 95,000 to 100,000 clones, about 89% detected once. Sequenced: peripheral blood. Source of these receptors: a woman aged 25 to 39 with acute or convalescent COVID-19. CDR3s include the opening cysteine and the closing phenylalanine or tryptophan.

V gene,CDR3 protein
TRBV7-2,CASSLVGGSEAFF
TRBV28,CASSRGGAYNEQFF
TRBV5-1,CASSLEGLSYEQYF
TRBV27,CASSWGQGLGYGYTF
TRBV7-9,CASSAPGTGERLGIEKLFF
TRBV24-1,CATSGGVGDTEAFF
TRBV3-1/TRBV3-2,CASSQVGGPQHF
TRBV21-1,CASSACSGTVSNQPQHF
TRBV2,CASSEQGGAGNTIYF
TRBV6-5,CASSLGVVDSPLHF
TRBV12-3/TRBV12-4,CASSFSRGETQYF
TRBV19,CASSITGGTNTEAFF
TRBV7-9,CASSLDRLGNTIYF
TRBV15,CATSSPVVDGYTF
TRBV25-1,CASSAPGLAAYEQYF
TRBV3-1/TRBV3-2,CASSLWGQGNEQYF
TRBV10-1,CASSESPTRVQYF
TRBV7-9,CASSLGGAKNIQYF
TRBV6-4,CASGDRGYEQYF
TRBV19,CASMRGTEAFF
TRBV7-8,CASSLSPGQGRGYTF
TRBV12-3/TRBV12-4,CASSWGGRTEAFF
TRBV12-5,CASSPGGYNEQFF
TRBV18,CASSPQEVGTEAFF
TRBV6-5,CASRETGTYEQYF
TRBV2,CASKRGRGGELFF
TRBV18,CASSRPGQGNNEQFF
TRBV3-1/TRBV3-2,CASSRTQDRIEKLFF
TRBV2,CASRWLGANQPQHF
TRBV10-2,CASSRTVDNQPQHF
TRBV14,CASSQLNLNYGYTF
TRBV28,CASSFGGGGQPQHF
TRBV10-3,CAISGSVPDSPLHF
TRBV5-8,CASSFGRGQGVSYEQYF
TRBV4-1,CASSAVGATNEKLFF
TRBV5-1,CASSFGQGDSPLHF
TRBV5-1,CASSPAWTGIYEQYF
TRBV11-2,CASSLDRTEQYF
TRBV18,CASSRLVATDTQYF
TRBV5-1,CASSPGQGVYEQYF
TRBV5-8,CASSLYSGPLVVGGQPQHF
TRBV25-1,CASRLAGNTGELFF
TRBV6-2/TRBV6-3,CASSYSRQKNTEAFF
TRBV25-1,CASSEFGASGEADTQYF
TRBV30,CAWSRGGSSYEQYF
TRBV27,CASGAVGRGTDTQYF
TRBV7-2,CASSWTSGGASEQFF
TRBV9,CASSQRTGPDNEQFF
TRBV25-1,CASSESRGKYNSPLHF
TRBV4-1,CASSHGTSGGPDTQYF
TRBV6-5,CASSFQGNGANVLTF
TRBV6-5,CASSARGYEQYF
TRBV14,CASSFWAGTSRDSEQFF
TRBV25-1,CASSLDGTGFSPLHF